The 14 T cell receptor beta chains presented below share a single source sample, sequenced in a study of OX40 agonist ivuxolimab in advanced cancers. Method: immunoSEQ multiplex PCR; TCRdb's copy keeps in-frame clones and lacks some. The table includes around 60,000 clones, 86% detected once. Sequenced material: CD4+ or CD8+ T cells sorted from blood, taken in a trial of the OX40 agonist ivuxolimab. These receptors were collected from an adult with an advanced solid tumor such as melanoma, head and neck, liver or kidney cancer.

This clone was found a few times. The CDR3 DNA sequence: TGCAGCGTCCAAAGGGACGGCAACTCCTACAATGAGCAGTTCTTC. Translating gives CSVQRDGNSYNEQFF. V usage is TRBV29-1 and J usage is TRBJ2-1; D tentatively reads TRBD1 or TRBD2 (5 bases each). CDR3 length: 15 residues. Germline loops: CDR1 SQVTM, CDR2 ANQGSEA. The V end lost 6 bases, the J end lost 0 bases, and 15 bases lay between the germline ends.

The chain uses TRBV11-2 and TRBJ2-2, with D hard to call. CDR1 and CDR2 (germline): SGHAT, FQNNGV. This CDR3 contains 16 residues. V shed 5 bases and J shed 1 base, with 14 bases lying between them. CDR3: CASSRTGWLNTGELFF. The CDR3 region has the DNA TGTGCCAGCAGCCGCACGGGCTGGCTGAACACCGGGGAGCTGTTTTTT.

The J gene is TRBJ1-2, the V gene TRBV5-1; D is unclear. The length of the CDR3 is 14 residues. CDR1 is SGHRS and CDR2 is YFSETQ in the germline V gene. V shed 0 bases and J shed 11 bases, with 17 bases lying between them. The DNA for the CDR3 is TGCGCCAGCAGCTTGGGATCGGTCAGGTCGAGTTACACCTTC. Its translation: CASSLGSVRSSYTF.

CDR3 residues: CASSGLGSGSYNEQFF. CDR3 coding DNA: TGTGCCAGCAGCGGCCTCGGATCGGGCTCCTACAATGAGCAGTTCTTC. This chain connects TRBV7-2 to TRBJ2-1; D unclear. CDR3 length: 16 amino acids. Trimming cost V 5 bases and J 0 bases, with 14 bases left between them. The germline gives CDR1 SGHTA, CDR2 FQGNSA.

The rearrangement uses TRBV7-9 and TRBJ1-1, with unresolved D. V dropped 0 bases and J dropped 1 base, with 9 bases sitting between them. From germline, CDR1 is SEHNR and CDR2 FQNEAQ (reference sequence). CDR3 length: 15 amino acids. The CDR3 coding sequence is TGTGCCAGCAGCTTAGCGTGGTTTAGGAACACTGAAGCTTTCTTT. Its translation: CASSLAWFRNTEAFF.

The J gene is TRBJ1-1, the V gene TRBV6-6, with D unresolved. Trimming removed 6 bases at V and 7 bases at J, with 18 bases between. CDR1 is MNHNY and CDR2 is SVGAGI in the germline V gene (reference sequence). This CDR3 region has 14 residues. CDR3 in DNA: TGTGCCAGCAGCTCGGTGGGCAGGAGACGTGAAGCTTTCTTT. Its translation: CASSSVGRRREAFF.

The V gene is TRBV30, the J gene TRBJ1-3, with D maybe TRBD1 (5 bases). Trimming cost V 0 bases and J 2 bases, with 8 bases left between them. The CDR3 has 14 residues. Germline V gene sequence: CDR1 GTSNPN, CDR2 SVGIG (reference sequence). CDR3 sequence reads: CAWSVKGAGNTIYF. In nucleotides, the CDR3 is TGTGCCTGGAGTGTAAAAGGGGCTGGAAACACCATATATTTT.

This rearrangement joins TRBV18 to TRBJ2-5; TRBD1 agrees at 9 bases. From germline, CDR1 is KGHSH and CDR2 LQKENI. There are 17 residues in the CDR3. J gave up 4 bases and V 3 bases, and 12 bases lay outside the gene matches. In DNA form, the CDR3 reads TGTGCCAGCTCACCTGCGAGGACAGGGGACTTGGGAGAGACCCAGTACTTC. It is translated as CASSPARTGDLGETQYF.

The genes are TRBV19 and TRBJ1-4; D may be TRBD1 (5 bases). The germline V gene has CDR1 LNHDA and CDR2 SQIVND (reference sequence). V lost 9 bases and J lost 7, with 21 bases in between. The CDR3 sequence is 15 residues long. CDR3 DNA sequence: TGTGCCAGCCGAATCACCGGGACCATGGTTGAAAAACTGTTTTTT. Translated: CASRITGTMVEKLFF.

The chain uses TRBV4-1 and TRBJ2-1; unclear D gene. The V and J ends lost 1 base and 7 bases respectively, with 8 bases between them. The germline V gene encodes CDR1 MGHRA and CDR2 YSYEKL. The CDR3 runs to 13 residues. The CDR3 reads CASSQVRSNEQFF. The CDR3 nucleotides read TGCGCCAGCAGCCAAGTTAGGAGTAATGAGCAGTTCTTC.

This sequence joins TRBV7-9 and TRBJ1-1; D may be TRBD1 (6 bases). V shed 3 bases and J shed 2 bases, with 10 bases lying between them. The CDR3 spans 14 residues. Germline lookup yields CDR1 SEHNR and CDR2 FQNEAQ (reference sequence). The CDR3: CASSLGGGNTEAFF. CDR3 nucleotides: TGTGCCAGCAGCTTGGGTGGGGGCAACACTGAAGCTTTCTTT.

The chain joins TRBV4-1 to TRBJ2-7; 12 bases are shared with TRBD1. This CDR3 has 15 amino acids. The germline gives CDR1 MGHRA, CDR2 YSYEKL. V lost 2 bases, J lost 7 bases, and 6 bases stayed unmatched. CDR3 protein: CASSQTGQGAREQYF. Written as DNA, the CDR3 is TGCGCCAGCAGCCAAACGGGACAGGGGGCGCGTGAGCAGTACTTC.

The chain uses TRBV28 and TRBJ1-2, with a tentative D call TRBD1 (6 bases). Germline loops: CDR1 MDHEN, CDR2 SYDVKM. Trimming left V 4 bases short and J 3 bases short, with 15 bases between. The CDR3 has 15 residues. The CDR3 bases are TGTGCCAGCAGTTCAGCAGGGGAGGAAGACTATGGCTACACCTTC. It codes for CASSSAGEEDYGYTF.

The chain is built from TRBV29-1 and TRBJ2-1, with TRBD2 identical over 8 bases. This CDR3 is built from 12 residues. J was trimmed by 7 bases and V by 7 bases; bases with no gene match: 6. From germline, CDR1 is SQVTM and CDR2 ANQGSEA. CDR3: CSAGTRQNEQFF. The CDR3 nucleotides read TGCAGCGCCGGGACTAGACAGAATGAGCAGTTCTTC.